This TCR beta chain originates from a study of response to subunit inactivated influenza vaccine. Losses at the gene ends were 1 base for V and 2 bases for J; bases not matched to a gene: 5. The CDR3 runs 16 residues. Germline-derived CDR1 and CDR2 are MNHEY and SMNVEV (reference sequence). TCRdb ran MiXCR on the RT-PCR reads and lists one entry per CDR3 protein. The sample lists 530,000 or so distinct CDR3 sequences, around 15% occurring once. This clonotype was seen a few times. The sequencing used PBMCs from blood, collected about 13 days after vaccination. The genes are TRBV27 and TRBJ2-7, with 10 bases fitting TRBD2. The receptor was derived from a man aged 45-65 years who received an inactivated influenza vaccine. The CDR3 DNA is TGTGCCAGCAGTTTATTGGCTAGCGGGAGTCCCTACGAGCAGTACTTC. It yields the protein CASSLLASGSPYEQYF.